This T cell receptor (beta chain) was captured by sequencing in a study of T cells after yellow fever vaccination. In TCRdb, the 5' RACE reads were re-called with MiXCR into one record per CDR3 protein. Of about 580,000 distinct CDR3 sequences in the sample, roughly 17% were seen once. V lost 2 bases, J lost 10 bases, and 21 bases lay in between. The CDR3 covers 16 residues. Germline assignment: CDR1 SGHTA and CDR2 FQGNSA. This chain links TRBV7-2 with TRBJ2-1; D is tentatively TRBD1 or TRBD2 (5 bases each). The source was PBMCs, collected less than 6 days after the first yellow fever vaccination. This TCR was recovered from a man between 18 and 35 years old who received the YFV17D yellow fever vaccine. The chain's CDR3 is CASSLRGTGTPREQFF. In DNA form, the CDR3 reads TGTGCCAGCAGCTTAAGAGGGACGGGTACCCCACGAGAGCAGTTCTTC.